The rows below give T cell receptor beta chains drawn from one sample of a study of blood T cells in healthy people across ages. TCRdb analysed the 5' RACE reads with MiXCR anew, one entry per CDR3 protein. The table lists approximately 1.5 million distinct CDR3 sequences, about 31% of them singletons. The specimen was blood. Receptor source: a woman aged 30 to 39 in good health. Each CDR3 is given with its conserved first and last residue. Each record gives: CDR3 length, J gene, clone size, D gene, V gene, CDR3 protein, CDR3 DNA. The D gene is left open where the match is weak. Clone sizes are given selectively: once, few, many, or a class where the clone is expanded.

CDR3 length: 15; J gene: TRBJ2-1; clone size: NA; D gene: NA; V gene: TRBV7-9; CDR3 protein: CASSLAGSTVNEQFF; CDR3 DNA: TGTGCCAGCAGCTTGGCGGGATCAACGGTCAATGAGCAGTTCTTC
CDR3 length: 15; J gene: TRBJ2-5; clone size: NA; D gene: TRBD2; V gene: TRBV3-1; CDR3 protein: CASSHVLAGGETQYF; CDR3 DNA: TGTGCCAGCAGCCATGTACTAGCGGGCGGAGAGACCCAGTACTTC
CDR3 length: 13; J gene: TRBJ1-2; clone size: few; D gene: NA; V gene: TRBV25-1; CDR3 protein: CASSEPGRYGYTF; CDR3 DNA: TGTGCCAGCAGTGAACCGGGACGCTATGGCTACACCTTC
CDR3 length: 16; J gene: TRBJ1-4; clone size: NA; D gene: TRBD1; V gene: TRBV4-1; CDR3 protein: CTSSQTTGAGSEKLFF; CDR3 DNA: TGCACCAGCAGCCAGACCACAGGGGCGGGGAGTGAAAAACTGTTTTTT
CDR3 length: 15; J gene: TRBJ2-1; clone size: NA; D gene: TRBD2; V gene: TRBV6-5; CDR3 protein: CASGDLAGGLDEQFF; CDR3 DNA: TGTGCCAGCGGAGATCTAGCGGGAGGGCTCGATGAGCAGTTCTTC
CDR3 length: 18; J gene: TRBJ2-6; clone size: NA; D gene: TRBD1; V gene: TRBV19; CDR3 protein: CASSPRDRGGAGANVLTF; CDR3 DNA: TGTGCCAGTAGTCCTCGGGACAGGGGTGGAGCTGGGGCCAACGTCCTGACTTTC
CDR3 length: 13; J gene: TRBJ2-1; clone size: few; D gene: NA; V gene: TRBV9; CDR3 protein: CASSAVWYNEQFF; CDR3 DNA: TGTGCCAGCAGCGCTGTCTGGTACAATGAGCAGTTCTTC
CDR3 length: 15; J gene: TRBJ1-5; clone size: few; D gene: NA; V gene: TRBV4-2; CDR3 protein: CASSQRHDTNQPQHF; CDR3 DNA: TGTGCCAGCAGCCAGAGACACGATACTAATCAGCCCCAGCATTTT
CDR3 length: 14; J gene: TRBJ2-3; clone size: NA; D gene: NA; V gene: TRBV9; CDR3 protein: CASSYRESADTQYF; CDR3 DNA: TGTGCCAGCTCTTACAGAGAGAGCGCAGATACGCAGTATTTT
CDR3 length: 16; J gene: TRBJ1-1; clone size: NA; D gene: TRBD1; V gene: TRBV5-1; CDR3 protein: CASSLTGTGKYTEAFF; CDR3 DNA: TGCGCCAGCAGCCTTACCGGGACAGGGAAATACACTGAAGCTTTCTTT
CDR3 length: 16; J gene: TRBJ2-3; clone size: many; D gene: TRBD2; V gene: TRBV7-9; CDR3 protein: CASSLARLAATYTQYF; CDR3 DNA: TGTGCCAGCAGCTTAGCGCGACTAGCGGCGACCTATACGCAGTATTTT
CDR3 length: 11; J gene: TRBJ2-3; clone size: few; D gene: NA; V gene: TRBV29-1; CDR3 protein: CSAGPVLGQYF; CDR3 DNA: TGCAGCGCTGGCCCCGTGCTAGGGCAGTATTTT
CDR3 length: 14; J gene: TRBJ2-1; clone size: many; D gene: NA; V gene: TRBV20-1; CDR3 protein: CSARDVRSSNEQFF; CDR3 DNA: TGCAGTGCTAGAGACGTCAGGAGTAGCAATGAGCAGTTCTTC
CDR3 length: 15; J gene: TRBJ1-4; clone size: NA; D gene: TRBD1; V gene: TRBV12-3/TRBV12-4; CDR3 protein: CASRLDRGESEKLFF; CDR3 DNA: TGTGCCAGCAGACTTGACAGGGGCGAGAGTGAAAAACTGTTTTTT
CDR3 length: 13; J gene: TRBJ1-1; clone size: NA; D gene: NA; V gene: TRBV7-2; CDR3 protein: CASKQLMNTEAFF; CDR3 DNA: TGTGCCAGCAAACAGCTCATGAACACTGAAGCTTTCTTT
CDR3 length: 13; J gene: TRBJ2-5; clone size: NA; D gene: NA; V gene: TRBV3-1; CDR3 protein: CASSQDLIQTQYF; CDR3 DNA: TGTGCCAGCAGCCAAGATCTCATACAGACCCAGTACTTC
CDR3 length: 17; J gene: TRBJ1-1; clone size: few; D gene: TRBD1; V gene: TRBV6-6; CDR3 protein: CASYSGTGTFMNTEAFF; CDR3 DNA: TGTGCCAGTTATTCCGGGACAGGGACATTTATGAACACTGAAGCTTTCTTT
CDR3 length: 14; J gene: TRBJ2-3; clone size: few; D gene: NA; V gene: TRBV27; CDR3 protein: CASSSKTERDTQYF; CDR3 DNA: TGTGCCAGCAGTTCCAAGACGGAGAGAGATACGCAGTATTTT
CDR3 length: 16; J gene: TRBJ1-5; clone size: many; D gene: NA; V gene: TRBV28; CDR3 protein: CASSLNRDTSNQPQHF; CDR3 DNA: TGTGCCAGCAGCCTCAACCGGGACACTAGCAATCAGCCCCAGCATTTT
CDR3 length: 15; J gene: TRBJ1-2; clone size: few; D gene: TRBD1; V gene: TRBV10-3; CDR3 protein: CAIQEWGTGEGGYTF; CDR3 DNA: TGTGCCATCCAAGAATGGGGGACAGGGGAAGGTGGCTACACCTTC
CDR3 length: 17; J gene: TRBJ1-5; clone size: NA; D gene: NA; V gene: TRBV14; CDR3 protein: CASSRPSRRPGNQPQHF; CDR3 DNA: TGTGCCAGCAGCCGACCGAGTCGGCGGCCAGGCAATCAGCCCCAGCATTTT
CDR3 length: 13; J gene: TRBJ1-2; clone size: many; D gene: TRBD1; V gene: TRBV20-1; CDR3 protein: CSAVLTGDYGYTF; CDR3 DNA: TGCAGTGCCGTTCTTACAGGGGACTATGGCTACACCTTC
CDR3 length: 11; J gene: TRBJ1-1; clone size: NA; D gene: NA; V gene: TRBV6-5; CDR3 protein: CASNRAGEAFF; CDR3 DNA: TGTGCCAGCAATCGGGCTGGTGAAGCTTTCTTT
CDR3 length: 14; J gene: TRBJ2-5; clone size: many; D gene: NA; V gene: TRBV29-1; CDR3 protein: CSVNGHGQGETQYF; CDR3 DNA: TGCAGCGTTAATGGCCACGGACAAGGAGAGACCCAGTACTTC
CDR3 length: 17; J gene: TRBJ2-6; clone size: NA; D gene: TRBD1; V gene: TRBV7-2; CDR3 protein: CASSRAGQGAGANVLTF; CDR3 DNA: TGTGCCAGCAGCCGCGCGGGACAGGGGGCTGGGGCCAACGTCCTGACTTTC
CDR3 length: 13; J gene: TRBJ1-5; clone size: few; D gene: NA; V gene: TRBV6-6; CDR3 protein: CASSPGRYQPQHF; CDR3 DNA: TGTGCCAGCAGCCCGGGGAGGTATCAGCCCCAGCATTTT
CDR3 length: 14; J gene: TRBJ2-7; clone size: NA; D gene: NA; V gene: TRBV27; CDR3 protein: CASSLKGYSHEQYF; CDR3 DNA: TGTGCCAGCAGTTTAAAAGGCTACAGTCACGAGCAGTACTTC
CDR3 length: 10; J gene: TRBJ1-1; clone size: NA; D gene: NA; V gene: TRBV25-1; CDR3 protein: CASRGVKAFF; CDR3 DNA: TGTGCCAGCAGGGGGGTGAAGGCTTTCTTT
CDR3 length: 19; J gene: TRBJ2-7; clone size: few; D gene: NA; V gene: TRBV4-1; CDR3 protein: CASSQVPRGGGGISYEQYF; CDR3 DNA: TGCGCCAGCAGCCAAGTTCCGCGCGGGGGAGGGGGGATCTCCTACGAGCAGTACTTC
CDR3 length: 15; J gene: TRBJ2-1; clone size: NA; D gene: NA; V gene: TRBV30; CDR3 protein: CAWRGRRVSYNERFF; CDR3 DNA: TGTGCCTGGAGAGGACGCCGAGTGTCCTACAATGAGCGGTTCTTC